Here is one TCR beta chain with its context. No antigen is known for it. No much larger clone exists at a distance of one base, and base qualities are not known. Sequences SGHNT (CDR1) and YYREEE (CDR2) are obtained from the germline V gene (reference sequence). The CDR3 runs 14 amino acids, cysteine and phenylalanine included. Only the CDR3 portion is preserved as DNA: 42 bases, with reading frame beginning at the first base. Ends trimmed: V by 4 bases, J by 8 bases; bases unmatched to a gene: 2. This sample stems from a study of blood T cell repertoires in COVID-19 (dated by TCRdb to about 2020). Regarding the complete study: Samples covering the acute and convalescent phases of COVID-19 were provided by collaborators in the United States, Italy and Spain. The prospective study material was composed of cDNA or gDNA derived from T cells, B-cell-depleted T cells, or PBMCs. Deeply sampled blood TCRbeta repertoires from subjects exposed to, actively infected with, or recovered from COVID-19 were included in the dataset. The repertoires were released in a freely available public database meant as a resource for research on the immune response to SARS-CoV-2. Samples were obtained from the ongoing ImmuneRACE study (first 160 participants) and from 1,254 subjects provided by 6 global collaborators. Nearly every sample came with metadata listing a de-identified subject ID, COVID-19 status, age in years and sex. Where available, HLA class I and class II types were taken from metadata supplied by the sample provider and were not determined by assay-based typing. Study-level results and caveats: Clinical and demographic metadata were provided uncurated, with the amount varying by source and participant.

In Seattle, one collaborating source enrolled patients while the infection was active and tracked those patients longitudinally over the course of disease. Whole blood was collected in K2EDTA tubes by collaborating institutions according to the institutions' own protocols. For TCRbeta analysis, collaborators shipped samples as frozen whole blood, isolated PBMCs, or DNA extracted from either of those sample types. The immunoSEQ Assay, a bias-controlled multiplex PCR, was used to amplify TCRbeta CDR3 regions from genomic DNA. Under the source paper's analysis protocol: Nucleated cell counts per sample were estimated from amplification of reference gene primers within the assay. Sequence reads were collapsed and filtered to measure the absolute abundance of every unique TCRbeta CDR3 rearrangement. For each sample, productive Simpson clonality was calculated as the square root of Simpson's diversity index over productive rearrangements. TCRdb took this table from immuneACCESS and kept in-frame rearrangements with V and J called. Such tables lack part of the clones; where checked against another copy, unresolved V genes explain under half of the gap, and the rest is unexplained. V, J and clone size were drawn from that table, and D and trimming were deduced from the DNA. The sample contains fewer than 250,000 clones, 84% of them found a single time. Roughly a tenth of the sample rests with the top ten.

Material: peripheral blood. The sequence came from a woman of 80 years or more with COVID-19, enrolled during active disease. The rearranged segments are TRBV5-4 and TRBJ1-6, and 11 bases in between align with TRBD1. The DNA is TGTGCCAGCAGCCAGGGACAGGGGGATTCACCCCTCCACTTT. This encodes CASSQGQGDSPLHF.